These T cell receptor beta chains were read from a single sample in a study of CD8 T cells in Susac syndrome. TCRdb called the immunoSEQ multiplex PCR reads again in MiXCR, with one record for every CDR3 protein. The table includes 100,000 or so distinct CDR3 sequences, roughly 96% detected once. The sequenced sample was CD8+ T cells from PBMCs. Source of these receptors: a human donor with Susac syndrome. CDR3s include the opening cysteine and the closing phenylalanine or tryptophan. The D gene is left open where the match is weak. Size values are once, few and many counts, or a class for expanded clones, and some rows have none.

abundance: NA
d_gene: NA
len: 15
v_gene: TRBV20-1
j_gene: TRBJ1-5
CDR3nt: TGCAGTGCGCACTTCGGGGGGCAGGGCAATCAGCCCCAGCATTTT
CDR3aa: CSAHFGGQGNQPQHF

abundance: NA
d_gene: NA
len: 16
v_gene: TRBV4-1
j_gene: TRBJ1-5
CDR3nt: TGCGCCAGCAGCCAAGACCCTTTGGGTGGAAGGCAGCCCCAGCATTTT
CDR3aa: CASSQDPLGGRQPQHF

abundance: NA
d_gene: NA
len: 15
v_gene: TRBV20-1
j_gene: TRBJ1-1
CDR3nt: TGCAGTGCTAACCCCAGATTAAGGCGGAACACTGAAGCTTTCTTT
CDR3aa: CSANPRLRRNTEAFF

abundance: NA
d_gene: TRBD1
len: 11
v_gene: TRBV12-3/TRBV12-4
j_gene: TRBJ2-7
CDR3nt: TGTGCCAGCAGTCTTGGACAGGGGCAGTACTTC
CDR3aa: CASSLGQGQYF

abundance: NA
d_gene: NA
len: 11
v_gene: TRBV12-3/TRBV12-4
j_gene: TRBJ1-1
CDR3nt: TGTGCCAGCAGTTTCGGGGTTGAAGCTTTCTTT
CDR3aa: CASSFGVEAFF

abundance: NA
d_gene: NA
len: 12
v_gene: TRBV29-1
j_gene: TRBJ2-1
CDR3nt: TGCAGCGTTGAAGATTCCGTGTATGAGCAGTTCTTC
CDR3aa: CSVEDSVYEQFF

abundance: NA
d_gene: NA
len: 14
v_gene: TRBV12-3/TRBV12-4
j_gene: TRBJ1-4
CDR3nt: TGTGCCAGCAGACCCGGGGAAAGGGATGAAAAACTGTTTTTT
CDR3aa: CASRPGERDEKLFF

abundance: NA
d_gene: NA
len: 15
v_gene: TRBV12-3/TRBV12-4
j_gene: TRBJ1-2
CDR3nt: TGTGCCAGCAGTCCCCTGTGGGCAGTCAACTATGGCTACACCTTC
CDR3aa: CASSPLWAVNYGYTF

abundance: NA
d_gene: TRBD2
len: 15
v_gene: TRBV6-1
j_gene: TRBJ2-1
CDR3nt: TGTGCCAGCACCTCCCGAGCGGGGGTAAACAATGAGCAGTTCTTC
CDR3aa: CASTSRAGVNNEQFF

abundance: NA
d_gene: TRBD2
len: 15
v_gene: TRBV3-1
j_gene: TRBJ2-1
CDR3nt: TGTGCCAGCAGCCAAGAGCGGCTAGCGGGGAATGAGCAGTTCTTC
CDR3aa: CASSQERLAGNEQFF

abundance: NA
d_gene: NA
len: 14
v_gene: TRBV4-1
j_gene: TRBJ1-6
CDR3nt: TGCGCCAGCAGCCAAGATGCGGGAGGTTCACCCCTCCACTTT
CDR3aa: CASSQDAGGSPLHF

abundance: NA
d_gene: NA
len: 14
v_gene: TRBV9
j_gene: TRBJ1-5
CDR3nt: TGTGCCAGCAGCGTGGCCGCAACTACGGAGCCCCAGCATTTT
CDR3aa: CASSVAATTEPQHF

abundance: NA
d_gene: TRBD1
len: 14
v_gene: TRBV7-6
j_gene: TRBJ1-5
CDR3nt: TGTGCCAGCAGCACCGGGACAGGGGGTCAGCCCCAGCATTTT
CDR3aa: CASSTGTGGQPQHF

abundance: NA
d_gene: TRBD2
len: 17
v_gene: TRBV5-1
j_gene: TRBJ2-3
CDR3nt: TGCGCCAGCAGCGCAGGGACTAGCAGAATAAGCACAGATACGCAGTATTTT
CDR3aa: CASSAGTSRISTDTQYF

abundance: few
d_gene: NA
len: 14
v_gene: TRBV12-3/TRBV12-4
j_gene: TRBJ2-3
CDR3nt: TGTGCCAGCAGCCCCTTACGTAGCACAGATACGCAGTATTTT
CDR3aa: CASSPLRSTDTQYF

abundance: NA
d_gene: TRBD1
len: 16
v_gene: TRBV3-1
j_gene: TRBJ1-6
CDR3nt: TGTGCCAGCAGCCCGTGGACAGGGGCTTATAATTCACCCCTCCACTTT
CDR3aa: CASSPWTGAYNSPLHF

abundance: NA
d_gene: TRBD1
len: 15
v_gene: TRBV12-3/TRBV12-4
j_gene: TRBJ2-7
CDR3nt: TGTGCCAGCAGTCTCGGACAGGGGGTAGGTTACGAGCAGTACTTC
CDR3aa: CASSLGQGVGYEQYF

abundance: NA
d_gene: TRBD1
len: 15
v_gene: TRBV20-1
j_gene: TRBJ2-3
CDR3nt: TGCAGTGCTAGTACGGTCAGACAGGGAACAGATACGCAGTATTTT
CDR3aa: CSASTVRQGTDTQYF

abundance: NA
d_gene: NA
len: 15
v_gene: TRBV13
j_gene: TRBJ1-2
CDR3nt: TGTGCCAGCAGCGTAACCGGGACACCCAATTATGGCTACACCTTC
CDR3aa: CASSVTGTPNYGYTF

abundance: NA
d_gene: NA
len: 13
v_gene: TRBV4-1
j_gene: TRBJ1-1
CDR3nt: TGCGCCAGCAGCCAAGACAGGGAAGGCGAAGCTTTCTTT
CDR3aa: CASSQDREGEAFF

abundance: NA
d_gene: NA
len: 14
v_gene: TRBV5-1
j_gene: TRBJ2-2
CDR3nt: TGCGCCAGCAGCCCAGTAACAAACACCGGGGAGCTGTTTTTT
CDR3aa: CASSPVTNTGELFF

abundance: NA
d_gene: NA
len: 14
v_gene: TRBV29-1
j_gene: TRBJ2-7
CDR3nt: TGCAGCGTTGAAGGGGGTTTTGGAGGTGACGAGCAGTACTTC
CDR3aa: CSVEGGFGGDEQYF

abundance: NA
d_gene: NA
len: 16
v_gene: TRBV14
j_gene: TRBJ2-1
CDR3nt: TGTGCCAGCAGCCAAGATAGGGGTGGGGTTGAGGTTGAGCAGTTCTTC
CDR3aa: CASSQDRGGVEVEQFF

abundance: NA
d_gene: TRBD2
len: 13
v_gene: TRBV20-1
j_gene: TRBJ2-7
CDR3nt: TGCAGTGCTCCTCCGACTAGCGGGAATGAGCAGTACTTC
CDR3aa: CSAPPTSGNEQYF

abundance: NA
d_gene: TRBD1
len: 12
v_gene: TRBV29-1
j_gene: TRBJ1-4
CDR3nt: TGCAGCGTTGGACAGGGGGCTGAAAAACTGTTTTTT
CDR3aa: CSVGQGAEKLFF

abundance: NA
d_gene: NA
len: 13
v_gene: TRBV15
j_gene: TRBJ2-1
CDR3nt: TGTGCCACCAGCGGGGGTGTACAGAATGAGCAGTTCTTC
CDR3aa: CATSGGVQNEQFF

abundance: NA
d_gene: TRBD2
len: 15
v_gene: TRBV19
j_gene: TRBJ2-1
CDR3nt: TGTGCCAGTAGTATAGCACTAGCGGCTTACAATGAGCAGTTCTTC
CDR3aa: CASSIALAAYNEQFF

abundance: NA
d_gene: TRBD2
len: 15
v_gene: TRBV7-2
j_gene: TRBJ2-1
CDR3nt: TGTGCCAGCAGCTTAGTCAAAGGGACTAGCGGGGGCCTGTTCTTC
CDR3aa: CASSLVKGTSGGLFF

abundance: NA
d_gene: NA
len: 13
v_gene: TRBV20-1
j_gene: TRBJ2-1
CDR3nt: TGCAGTGCTAGGGGCGGGTTCGACAATGAGCAGTTCTTC
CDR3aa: CSARGGFDNEQFF

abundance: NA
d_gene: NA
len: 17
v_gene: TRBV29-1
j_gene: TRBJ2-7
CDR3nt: TGCAGCGTTGAAGATGACCAGCCGGGGCACGCTGAATACGAGCAGTACTTC
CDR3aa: CSVEDDQPGHAEYEQYF

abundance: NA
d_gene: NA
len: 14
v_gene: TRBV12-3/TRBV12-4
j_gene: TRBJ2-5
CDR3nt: TGTGCCAGCAGTTTCACAGGTCCCCAAGAGACCCAGTACTTC
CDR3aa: CASSFTGPQETQYF

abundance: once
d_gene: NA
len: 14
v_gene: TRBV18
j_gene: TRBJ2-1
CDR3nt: TGTGCCAGCTCCACTGGTTGGGAGGCCGCTGAGCAGTTCTTC
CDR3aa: CASSTGWEAAEQFF

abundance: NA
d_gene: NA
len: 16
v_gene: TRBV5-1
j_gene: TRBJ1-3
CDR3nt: TGCGCCAGCAGCTTGGGACAGCCGTTCTCTGGAAACACCATATATTTT
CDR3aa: CASSLGQPFSGNTIYF